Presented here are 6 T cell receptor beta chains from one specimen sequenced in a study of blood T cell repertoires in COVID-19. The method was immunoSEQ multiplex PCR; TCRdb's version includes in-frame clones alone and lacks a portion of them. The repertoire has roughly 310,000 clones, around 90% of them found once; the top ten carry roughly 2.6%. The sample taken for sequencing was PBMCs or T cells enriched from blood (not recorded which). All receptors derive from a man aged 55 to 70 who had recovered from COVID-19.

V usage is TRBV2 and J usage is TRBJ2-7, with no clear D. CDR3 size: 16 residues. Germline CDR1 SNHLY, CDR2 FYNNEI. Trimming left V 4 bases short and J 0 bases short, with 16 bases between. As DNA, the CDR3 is TGTGCCAGCAGTGTTGACATGGGCACATCCTCCTACGAGCAGTACTTC. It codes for CASSVDMGTSSYEQYF.

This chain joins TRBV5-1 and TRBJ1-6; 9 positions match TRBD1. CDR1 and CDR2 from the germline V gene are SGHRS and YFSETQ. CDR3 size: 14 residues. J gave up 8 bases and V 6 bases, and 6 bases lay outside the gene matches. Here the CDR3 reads CASTQGQGYSPLHF. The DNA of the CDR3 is TGCGCCAGCACCCAGGGACAGGGCTATTCACCCCTCCACTTT.

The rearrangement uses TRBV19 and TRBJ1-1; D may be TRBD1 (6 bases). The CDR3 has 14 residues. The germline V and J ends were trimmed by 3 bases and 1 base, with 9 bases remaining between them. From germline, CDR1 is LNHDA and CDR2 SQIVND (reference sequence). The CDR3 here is CASSMRGKNTEAFF. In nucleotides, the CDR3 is TGTGCCAGTAGTATGAGGGGGAAGAACACTGAAGCTTTCTTT.

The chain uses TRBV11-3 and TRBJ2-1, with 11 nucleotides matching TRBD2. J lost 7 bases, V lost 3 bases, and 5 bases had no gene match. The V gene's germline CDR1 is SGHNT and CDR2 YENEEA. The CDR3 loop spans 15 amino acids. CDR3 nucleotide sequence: TGTGCCAGCAGCTTTAGCGGGGGGGCAGAAAATGAGCAGTTCTTC. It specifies CASSFSGGAENEQFF. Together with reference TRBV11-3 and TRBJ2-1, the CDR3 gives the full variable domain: EAGVVQSPRYKIIEKKQPVAFWCNPISGHNTLYWYLQNLGQGPELLIRYENEEAVDDSQLPKDRFSAERLKGVDSTLKIQPAELGDSAVYLCASSFSGGAENEQFFGPGTRLTVL.

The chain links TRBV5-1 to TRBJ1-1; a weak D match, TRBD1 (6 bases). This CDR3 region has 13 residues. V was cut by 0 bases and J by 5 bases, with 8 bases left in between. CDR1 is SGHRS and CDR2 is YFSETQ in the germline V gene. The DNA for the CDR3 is TGCGCCAGCAGCTTGGTACAGGGAACTGAAGCTTTCTTT. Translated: CASSLVQGTEAFF.

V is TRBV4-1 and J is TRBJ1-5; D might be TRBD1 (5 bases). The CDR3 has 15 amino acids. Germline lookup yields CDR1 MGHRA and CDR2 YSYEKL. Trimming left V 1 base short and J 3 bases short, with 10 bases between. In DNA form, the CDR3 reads TGCGCCAGCAGCCAAGGAGGAGGGGTCAATCAGCCCCAGCATTTT. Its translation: CASSQGGGVNQPQHF.